This T cell receptor beta chain was recorded in a study of OX40 agonist ivuxolimab in advanced cancers. Clones were read by immunoSEQ multiplex PCR, and TCRdb kept only the in-frame ones, dropping some. The sample contains roughly 25,000 clones, around 80% of which appear only once. Germline V lookup: CDR1 LNHNV, CDR2 YYDKDF (reference sequence). With 1 base removed from V and 3 bases from J, the gap between germline ends came to 12 bases. The CDR3 is made up of 15 amino acids. The sample in question was CD4+ or CD8+ T cells sorted from blood, obtained in a trial of the OX40 agonist ivuxolimab. V usage is TRBV15 and J usage is TRBJ1-2; D perhaps matches TRBD1 (6 bases). The sequence was collected from an adult with an advanced solid tumor such as melanoma, head and neck, liver or kidney cancer. Here the CDR3 reads CATSRVGGADYGYTF. The CDR3 coding sequence is TGTGCCACCAGCAGAGTGGGGGGGGCGGACTATGGCTACACCTTC.